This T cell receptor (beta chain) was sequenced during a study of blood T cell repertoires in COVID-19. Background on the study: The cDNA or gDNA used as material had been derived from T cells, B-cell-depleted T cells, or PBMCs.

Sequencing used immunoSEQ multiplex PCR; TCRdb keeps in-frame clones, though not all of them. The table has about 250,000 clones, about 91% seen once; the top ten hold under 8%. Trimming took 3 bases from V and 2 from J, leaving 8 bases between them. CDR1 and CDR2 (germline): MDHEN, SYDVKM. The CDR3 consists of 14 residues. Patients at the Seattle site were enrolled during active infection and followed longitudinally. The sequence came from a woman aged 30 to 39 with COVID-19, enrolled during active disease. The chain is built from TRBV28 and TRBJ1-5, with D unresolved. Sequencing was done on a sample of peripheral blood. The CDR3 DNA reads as TGTGCCAGCAGTTTTCTCGGGGGCAATCAGCCCCAGCATTTT. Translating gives CASSFLGGNQPQHF. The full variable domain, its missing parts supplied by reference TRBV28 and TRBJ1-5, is DVKVTQSSRYLVKRTGEKVFLECVQDMDHENMFWYRQDPGLGLRLIYFSYDVKMKEKGDIPEGYSVSREKKERFSLILESASTNQTSMYLCASSFLGGNQPQHFGDGTRLSIL.